This TCR beta chain was found in a study of blood T cell repertoires in COVID-19. About the research overall: Both acute and convalescent COVID-19 samples were obtained from the United States, Italy and Spain.

Repertoires were generated with immunoSEQ multiplex PCR, while TCRdb's copy carries only in-frame clones and drops some. The sample has around 170,000 clones, about 89% seen once. The CDR3 is made up of 13 amino acids. CDR1 SGHRS and CDR2 YFSETQ come from the germline V gene. Trimming cost V 4 bases and J 10 bases, with 15 bases left between them. The sequence came from a man aged 18 to 30 who had recovered from COVID-19. The chain uses TRBV5-1 and TRBJ2-1; possible D gene TRBD2, 5 bases. Material: peripheral blood. DNA of the CDR3: TGCGCCAGCAGCGCCGAGGGTCCCTACGAGCAGTTCTTC. It codes for CASSAEGPYEQFF.